The 23 T cell receptor beta chains in this list originate from one sample, sequenced in a study of shared clonotypes between healthy human individuals. Assay used: immunoSEQ multiplex PCR; TCRdb lists only in-frame clones, some missing. Of around 440,000 clones in the sample, 75% to 80% were seen once. Sequencing used PBMCs. The receptors here all came from a middle-aged woman in good health. Some clones in this sample may be carry-over from other donors' samples.

The chain is built from TRBV6-4 and TRBJ2-3; 9 bases fit TRBD2. After removal of 7 bases from V and 2 bases from J, the junction contained 7 bases not matched to a gene. CDR1 is MRHNA and CDR2 is SNTAGT in the germline V gene. This CDR3 spans 15 amino acids. CDR3 nucleotides: TGTGCCAGCAAGGCGACTAGCGGTAACACAGATACGCAGTATTTT. Translated: CASKATSGNTDTQYF.

The V gene is TRBV28, the J gene TRBJ1-2; D is possibly TRBD1 (5 bases). V lost 10 bases and J 4 bases, leaving 16 bases between the germline ends. Germline assignment: CDR1 MDHEN and CDR2 SYDVKM. The length of the CDR3 is 13 residues. CDR3 residues: CAINDQGTYGYTF. As DNA, the CDR3 is TGTGCCATCAACGACCAGGGTACCTATGGCTACACCTTC.

The rearrangement joins TRBV14 to TRBJ1-2; no reliable D call. Trimming left V 1 base short and J 4 bases short, with 16 bases between. Germline-derived CDR1 and CDR2 are SGHDN and FVKESK. CDR3 length: 16 residues. The CDR3 sequence: CASSQAFVSRLYGYTF. The CDR3 DNA reads as TGTGCCAGCAGCCAAGCCTTCGTTTCCAGGCTCTATGGCTACACCTTC.

In its sample, this clone was seen once. The rearrangement uses TRBV6-5 and TRBJ2-7, with 11 bases lining up with TRBD2. With 2 bases clipped from V and 8 bases from J, the junction kept 8 bases outside the gene matches. The CDR3 loop spans 15 amino acids. Germline CDR1 and CDR2: MNHEY and SVGAGI. CDR3 in DNA: TGTGCCAGCAGTTACCAGAATCGACTAGCGGGAAAGCAGTACTTC. It codes for CASSYQNRLAGKQYF.

This clone was counted ten times or more. The chain is built from TRBV29-1 and TRBJ2-1; D not certain. V was cut by 3 bases and J by 8 bases, with 17 bases left in between. The CDR3 contains 14 residues. Germline V lookup: CDR1 SQVTM, CDR2 ANQGSEA. The CDR3 DNA reads TGCAGCGTTGAGGGCCTAGACCCTGTTGATGAGCAGTTCTTC. It codes for CSVEGLDPVDEQFF.

This chain connects TRBV7-6 to TRBJ1-3; maybe TRBD1 (5 bases). Trimming took off 1 base at V and 0 bases at J, with 16 bases between the two ends. CDR1 SGHVS and CDR2 FNYEAQ come from the germline V gene. The CDR3 consists of 18 residues. The CDR3 nucleotides read TGTGCCAGCAGCTTAGAGCCGGTTCAGGGCCTCTCTGGAAACACCATATATTTT. This gives the protein CASSLEPVQGLSGNTIYF.

In its sample, this clone ranks as medium-sized. The same CDR3 also results from other DNA sequences found in this sample. The rearrangement joins TRBV4-1 to TRBJ2-1; 10 nucleotides agree with TRBD2. Germline V gene lookup returns CDR1 MGHRA and CDR2 YSYEKL. J gave up 7 bases and V 4 bases, and 4 bases lay outside the gene matches. The CDR3 loop spans 14 amino acids. CDR3 protein: CASSRTSGINEQFF. The CDR3 DNA sequence: TGCGCCAGCAGCCGTACTAGCGGGATTAATGAGCAGTTCTTC.

The chain employs TRBV7-9 and TRBJ1-1; a possible D gene is TRBD1 (5 bases). Germline assignment: CDR1 SEHNR and CDR2 FQNEAQ (reference sequence). Between the trimmed V and J ends, which lost 8 bases and 4 bases, there was a span of 8 bases. This CDR3 comprises 11 residues. CDR3 nucleotides: TGTGCCAGCGGCAGGGCCACTGAAGCTTTCTTT. It encodes CASGRATEAFF.

As regards this clone: With only one base between it and a far larger clone, this is likely a read error. V and J are TRBV2 and TRBJ1-2; 9 nucleotides match TRBD1. This CDR3 has 15 residues. Germline V lookup: CDR1 SNHLY, CDR2 FYNNEI. V dropped 6 bases and J dropped 4; count of bases not matched to a gene: 9. CDR3 coding DNA: TGTGCCAGCAGGCGGAACAGGGGGCTCATCTATGGCTACACCTTC. Translating gives CASRRNRGLIYGYTF.

The chain links TRBV4-1 to TRBJ2-2, with unresolved D. Germline V gene data show CDR1 as MGHRA and CDR2 as YSYEKL. V dropped 0 bases and J dropped 7 bases, with 6 bases sitting between them. CDR3 size: 13 residues. The CDR3 sequence: CASSQDYFGELFF. CDR3 nucleotide sequence: TGCGCCAGCAGCCAAGACTATTTCGGGGAGCTGTTTTTT.

The chain recombines TRBV5-6 with TRBJ2-7; 14 positions match TRBD2. V lost 4 bases to trimming and J lost 7 bases; unmatched junction nucleotides: 10. Germline lookup yields CDR1 SGHDT and CDR2 YYEEEE. The CDR3 is 16 residues long. In nucleotides, the CDR3 is TGTGCCAGCAGCCCGCCGACTAGCGGGAGGGAGCGTGAGCAGTACTTC. It yields the protein CASSPPTSGREREQYF.

As regards this clone: A far larger clone is one base from this, pointing to a likely read error. The chain carries TRBV2 and TRBJ2-2; possible D gene TRBD1, 6 bases. Germline V gives CDR1 SNHLY, CDR2 FYNNEI. The CDR3 runs to 16 residues. Trimming removed 8 bases from V and 4 bases from J, with 20 bases in between. The chain's CDR3 is CASSGAGVGLTGELFF. CDR3 in DNA: TGTGCCAGCTCCGGGGCAGGGGTCGGTCTCACCGGGGAGCTGTTTTTT.

The sample holds a few counts of this clone. A read error is possible here, since a much larger clone lies one base away. V usage is TRBV30 and J usage is TRBJ1-6, with D tentatively TRBD1 (5 bases). CDR3 length: 13 residues. The germline V gene has CDR1 GTSNPN and CDR2 SVGIG (reference sequence). In DNA form, the CDR3 reads TGTGTCTGGAGGTCTCGGGACTACTCACCCCTCCACTTT. It translates to CVWRSRDYSPLHF.

The chain employs TRBV29-1 and TRBJ1-2, with D possibly being TRBD1 (5 bases). The V gene's germline CDR1 is SQVTM and CDR2 ANQGSEA. The CDR3 loop spans 13 amino acids. The germline V and J ends were trimmed by 1 base and 0 bases, with 6 bases remaining between them. The CDR3 is CSVEAGTNYGYTF. CDR3 in DNA: TGCAGCGTTGAAGCAGGGACTAACTATGGCTACACCTTC. Full variable domain (remainder filled in from reference TRBV29-1 and TRBJ1-2): SAVISQKPSRDICQRGTSLTIQCQVDSQVTMMFWYRQQPGQSLTLIATANQGSEATYESGFVIDKFPISRPNLTFSTLTVSNMSPEDSSIYLCSVEAGTNYGYTFGSGTRLTVV.

The chain employs TRBV7-2 and TRBJ1-2, with 7 nucleotides matching TRBD1. CDR1 is SGHTA, CDR2 FQGNSA, per germline. The CDR3 is 15 residues long. With V trimmed by 2 bases and J by 1 base, 4 bases remained unmatched. The chain's CDR3 is CASSLQSGGNYGYTF. The CDR3 nucleotides are TGTGCCAGCAGCTTACAATCAGGGGGTAACTATGGCTACACCTTC. Looking up the rest from reference TRBV7-2 and TRBJ1-2 gives the full variable domain: GAGVSQSPSNKVTEKGKDVELRCDPISGHTALYWYRQSLGQGLEFLIYFQGNSAPDKSGLPSDRFSAERTGGSVSTLTIQRTQQEDSAVYLCASSLQSGGNYGYTFGSGTRLTVV.

The chain is built from TRBV27 and TRBJ2-7; D is ambiguous. Germline V gene sequence: CDR1 MNHEY, CDR2 SMNVEV (reference sequence). The V end lost 3 bases, the J end lost 2 bases, and 8 bases lay between the germline ends. The CDR3 consists of 13 residues. Here the CDR3 DNA reads TGTGCCAGCAGTTTTGTGGGTCCCTACGAGCAGTACTTC. The encoded protein is CASSFVGPYEQYF.

CDR3 coding DNA: TGCAGCGTAGAACAGGGGGCGAGCACAGATACGCAGTATTTT. Protein sequence: CSVEQGASTDTQYF. The rearrangement uses TRBV29-1 and TRBJ2-3, with 9 bases fitting TRBD1. The germline gives CDR1 SQVTM, CDR2 ANQGSEA. The V gene end was trimmed by 6 bases and the J gene end by 0 bases; junction bases not matched to a gene: 4. This CDR3 has 14 amino acids.

The rearrangement uses TRBV5-4 and TRBJ2-2; 10 bases agree with TRBD2. The ends lost 0 bases at V and 6 bases at J; junction bases unmatched: 2. The CDR3 covers 15 residues. Germline V gives CDR1 SGHNT, CDR2 YYREEE (reference sequence). The DNA for the CDR3 is TGTGCCAGCAGCTTGGGGACTAGCGGCGCCGGGGAGCTGTTTTTT. This codes for CASSLGTSGAGELFF.

V gene TRBV2 combines with J gene TRBJ2-4; no firm D call. V lost 4 bases, J lost 0 bases, and 7 bases lay in between. Germline loops: CDR1 SNHLY, CDR2 FYNNEI. The CDR3 length is 14 residues. The CDR3 loop reads CASSVRLAKNIQYF. CDR3 DNA sequence: TGTGCCAGCAGTGTACGATTAGCCAAAAACATTCAGTACTTC.

As concerns this clone: Other DNA sequences within the sample encode an identical CDR3. The rearrangement joins TRBV10-3 to TRBJ1-5; D perhaps matches TRBD1 (5 bases). The CDR3 length is 13 residues. From germline, CDR1 is ENHRY and CDR2 SYGVKD. Between the trimmed V and J ends, which lost 3 bases and 5 bases, there was a span of 8 bases. CDR3 sequence (DNA): TGTGCCATCAGTGACAGGGAATATCAGCCCCAGCATTTT. Protein sequence: CAISDREYQPQHF.

The chain links TRBV10-3 to TRBJ1-5; 7 nucleotides agree with TRBD1. CDR3 size: 13 residues. CDR1 and CDR2 from the germline V gene are ENHRY and SYGVKD. V shed 8 bases and J 7 bases; nucleotides not matched to a gene: 8. In DNA form, the CDR3 reads TGTGCCATCGGTACAGGGGAGGGGCAGCCCCAGCATTTT. Its translation is CAIGTGEGQPQHF.

The V and J genes are TRBV5-1 and TRBJ1-1; D perhaps matches TRBD1 (5 bases). The CDR3 totals 14 residues. Trimming cost V 4 bases and J 5 bases, with 15 bases left between them. Per germline, CDR1 SGHRS and CDR2 YFSETQ. This CDR3 reads CASSPGTEGTEAFF. CDR3 in DNA: TGCGCCAGCAGCCCTGGCACCGAGGGGACTGAAGCTTTCTTT.

A note on this clone: A read error may produce the germline difference seen at one junction end. The chain carries TRBV15 and TRBJ2-4, with D possibly being TRBD1 or TRBD2 (5 bases each). There are 17 residues in the CDR3. From germline, CDR1 is LNHNV and CDR2 YYDKDF (reference sequence). CDR3: CATGRDRGDGGKNIQYF. CDR3 coding DNA: TGTGCCACCGGCAGAGATCGAGGGGACGGCGGAAAAAACATTCAGTACTTC.